A selection of T cell receptor beta chains follows, all from one sample in a study of T cells after yellow fever vaccination. Each CDR3 protein is one row after TCRdb ran MiXCR on the 5' RACE reads. This sample yields some 350,000 distinct CDR3 sequences, of which approximately 4.2% are seen a single time; 20% to 25% belongs to the top ten. The sample consisted of PBMCs, taken 5 days after the yellow fever booster vaccination. All receptors derive from a man in his late teens or twenties who received the YFV17D yellow fever vaccine. CDR3s include the opening cysteine and the closing phenylalanine or tryptophan. A D gene is named only where the DNA matches it firmly. Size tells how often a clone was seen (once, few, many) or the class of an expanded clone, and some rows leave it out.

>-|many|TRBJ1-1|TRBV13
CASSEGRGENTEAFF
TGTGCCAGCAGCGAAGGGAGGGGGGAGAACACTGAAGCTTTCTTT
>-|many|TRBJ2-2|TRBV4-2
CASSQERWATGELFF
TGTGCCAGCAGCCAAGAAAGGTGGGCCACCGGGGAGCTGTTTTTT
>TRBD1|many|TRBJ1-5|TRBV5-4
CASSLYRTGEDQPQHF
TGTGCCAGCAGCTTGTATAGAACAGGGGAGGATCAGCCCCAGCATTTT
>-|-|TRBJ2-2|TRBV24-1
CATSDLRDPDTGELFF
TGTGCCACCAGTGATTTGCGGGACCCAGATACCGGGGAGCTGTTTTTT
>-|-|TRBJ2-1|TRBV2
CASSSQGRRNNEQFF
TGTGCCAGCAGCTCTCAGGGTAGAAGAAACAATGAGCAGTTCTTC
>-|-|TRBJ2-7|TRBV2
CASKGQPYEQYF
TGTGCCAGCAAAGGGCAGCCCTACGAGCAGTACTTC
>-|few|TRBJ2-5|TRBV1
CTSSQKEEGYRTQYF
TGCACCAGCAGTCAGAAGGAGGAGGGGTACAGGACCCAGTACTTC
>-|many|TRBJ1-2|TRBV6-5
CASSRLGGQGDYTF
TGTGCCAGCAGCCGACTCGGAGGTCAAGGGGACTACACCTTC
>-|many|TRBJ2-5|TRBV11-2
CASSRGVPETQYF
TGTGCCAGCAGTCGAGGGGTGCCCGAGACCCAGTACTTC
>TRBD2|-|TRBJ2-5|TRBV20-1
CSAESTSGGTETQYF
TGCAGTGCTGAATCGACTAGCGGGGGGACAGAGACCCAGTACTTC
>-|many|TRBJ2-1|TRBV4-3
CASSPAGGGIGGDNEQFF
TGCGCCAGCAGCCCGGCCGGTGGAGGAATCGGGGGAGACAATGAGCAGTTCTTC
>-|-|TRBJ1-2|TRBV19
CASRPRAEWVGGYTF
TGTGCCAGTAGGCCAAGGGCGGAGTGGGTCGGTGGCTACACCTTC
>-|many|TRBJ1-1|TRBV7-2
CASSLDQGRETEAFF
TGTGCCAGCAGCTTAGACCAGGGACGGGAAACTGAAGCTTTCTTT
>-|few|TRBJ2-2|TRBV11-3
CASSPGSGTGELFF
TGTGCCAGCAGCCCAGGATCAGGGACCGGGGAGCTGTTTTTT
>TRBD2|few|TRBJ2-3|TRBV7-2
CASSLPASGTSSTDTQYF
TGTGCCAGCAGCTTACCGGCTAGCGGGACTTCTAGCACAGATACGCAGTATTTT
>-|-|TRBJ2-1|TRBV20-1
CSAYGTPYNEQFF
TGCAGTGCATATGGGACACCCTACAATGAGCAGTTCTTC
>-|many|TRBJ2-1|TRBV21-1
CASSARTARDRYNNEQFF
TGTGCCAGCAGCGCGCGGACGGCCCGGGACAGATACAACAATGAGCAGTTCTTC
>-|-|TRBJ2-3|TRBV11-2
CASSFLQGPGDTQYF
TGTGCCAGCAGCTTTTTACAGGGCCCGGGAGATACGCAGTATTTT
>TRBD2|-|TRBJ2-2|TRBV12-3/TRBV12-4
CASSTRTSGGRTGELFF
TGTGCCAGCAGTACCCGGACTAGCGGGGGGAGAACCGGGGAGCTGTTTTTT
>-|many|TRBJ2-3|TRBV18
CASSLLSHGGTDTQYF
TGTGCCAGCTCTCTACTTTCCCACGGGGGCACAGATACGCAGTATTTT
>-|many|TRBJ1-1|TRBV7-9
CASSSTGEAFF
TGTGCCAGCAGCTCAACGGGCGAAGCTTTCTTT
>-|-|TRBJ2-2|TRBV7-3
CASSLTGTTGELFF
TGTGCCAGCAGCTTAACCGGAACCACCGGGGAGCTGTTTTTT
>TRBD2|many|TRBJ2-5|TRBV29-1
CSVHLAGETQYF
TGCAGCGTCCACTTAGCGGGAGAGACCCAGTACTTC
>-|few|TRBJ2-1|TRBV6-5
CASSPGISSQGNEQFF
TGTGCCAGCAGTCCCGGGATCTCTAGCCAGGGCAATGAGCAGTTCTTC
>TRBD1|-|TRBJ1-1|TRBV19
CASTVPGQIFEAFF
TGTGCCAGTACCGTACCGGGACAGATTTTTGAAGCTTTCTTT
>TRBD2|many|TRBJ2-3|TRBV7-2
CASSLQRGSGDTQYF
TGTGCCAGCAGCTTACAGCGGGGGAGCGGAGATACGCAGTATTTT
>-|few|TRBJ1-1|TRBV7-2
CASSSRRGNTEAFF
TGTGCCAGCAGCTCCAGGAGGGGGAACACTGAAGCTTTCTTT
>TRBD1|few|TRBJ2-1|TRBV5-1
CASSKMGQGVYNEQFF
TGCGCCAGCAGCAAAATGGGACAGGGGGTTTACAATGAGCAGTTCTTC
>TRBD1|few|TRBJ1-1|TRBV7-2
CASSRTGPTEAFF
TGTGCCAGCAGCAGGACAGGACCCACTGAAGCTTTCTTT
>-|-|TRBJ2-7|TRBV9
CASSVVKVFYEQYF
TGTGCCAGCAGCGTAGTTAAGGTCTTCTACGAGCAGTACTTC
>-|few|TRBJ1-2|TRBV29-1
CSVGSRAGYGYTF
TGCAGCGTTGGAAGCCGGGCGGGCTATGGCTACACCTTC
>-|few|TRBJ2-1|TRBV5-1
CASGGVNYDEQFF
TGCGCCAGCGGAGGGGTCAATTACGATGAGCAGTTCTTC
>-|few|TRBJ2-6|TRBV18
CASSPTMISGANVLTF
TGTGCCAGCTCACCTACTATGATCTCTGGGGCCAACGTCCTGACTTTC
>TRBD1|few|TRBJ1-2|TRBV4-3
CASSQDHRGDGYTF
TGCGCCAGCAGCCAAGATCACAGGGGAGATGGCTACACCTTC
>-|few|TRBJ1-1|TRBV19
CASRDTEAFF
TGTGCCAGTAGGGACACTGAAGCTTTCTTT
>TRBD1|few|TRBJ1-2|TRBV5-6
CASGTVYGYTF
TGTGCCAGCGGGACAGTCTATGGCTACACCTTC
>-|-|TRBJ1-1|TRBV19
CASSLKMNTEAFF
TGTGCCAGTAGTCTCAAGATGAACACTGAAGCTTTCTTT
>-|many|TRBJ2-5|TRBV7-6
CASSLAGNGKTQYF
TGTGCCAGCAGCTTAGCGGGAAACGGGAAGACCCAGTACTTC
>TRBD2|many|TRBJ2-3|TRBV7-2
CASSRRGSDTQYF
TGTGCCAGCAGCCGGCGGGGGTCTGATACGCAGTATTTT
>TRBD1|-|TRBJ1-1|TRBV3-1
CASSLRWTGARTEAFF
TGTGCCAGCAGTCTACGATGGACAGGGGCCCGAACTGAAGCTTTCTTT
>TRBD1|many|TRBJ2-3|TRBV20-1
CSAPTTGVGTDTQYF
TGCAGTGCGCCGACGACAGGGGTCGGCACAGATACGCAGTATTTT
>TRBD1|-|TRBJ1-1|TRBV11-2
CASSPGTGGNTEAFF
TGTGCCAGCAGCCCAGGGACAGGGGGGAATACTGAAGCTTTCTTT
>TRBD1|many|TRBJ2-7|TRBV27
CASSPYRGLPNEQYF
TGTGCCAGCAGTCCATACAGGGGGCTCCCTAACGAGCAGTACTTC
>-|-|TRBJ2-2|TRBV24-1
CATSVQGTGELFF
TGTGCCACCAGTGTTCAGGGGACCGGGGAGCTGTTTTTT
>TRBD1|-|TRBJ1-1|TRBV27
CASSRERTGGTEAFF
TGTGCCAGCAGCAGGGAGAGGACAGGTGGCACTGAAGCTTTCTTT